The rows below give T cell receptor beta chains drawn from one sample of a study of blood T cell repertoires in COVID-19. Sequencing used immunoSEQ multiplex PCR; TCRdb keeps in-frame clones, though not all of them. In the table there are a few hundred thousand clones, more than 75% of which are singletons. Sequenced input: PBMCs or T cells enriched from blood (not recorded which). These receptors all come from a man in his thirties or forties with acute COVID-19. Each CDR3 is given with its conserved first and last residue. A D gene is named only where the DNA matches it firmly. Not every row has a clone size; where given, it reads once, few, many or a size class.

size: NA
V: TRBV5-1
J: TRBJ1-6
D: NA
length: 14
DNA: TGCGCCAGCAGCTTGAGCGGAGGGGAATCACCCCTCCACTTT
CDR3: CASSLSGGESPLHF

size: NA
V: TRBV5-1
J: TRBJ2-3
D: TRBD2
length: 15
DNA: TGCGCCAGCAGCTTGGGACTAGCGGCCACAGATACGCAGTATTTT
CDR3: CASSLGLAATDTQYF

size: NA
V: TRBV5-5
J: TRBJ2-3
D: NA
length: 18
DNA: TGTGCCAGCAGCTTGGAATATTGGGACACCTTTCGCACAGATACGCAGTATTTT
CDR3: CASSLEYWDTFRTDTQYF

size: NA
V: TRBV3-1/TRBV3-2
J: TRBJ2-7
D: NA
length: 15
DNA: TGTGCCAGCAGCCAACCCCTGAGGGTAGGCTACGAGCAGTACTTC
CDR3: CASSQPLRVGYEQYF

size: NA
V: TRBV27
J: TRBJ2-3
D: NA
length: 15
DNA: TGTGCCAGCAGCCATCTGGGGGCAGGCACAGATACGCAGTATTTT
CDR3: CASSHLGAGTDTQYF

size: NA
V: TRBV6-5
J: TRBJ1-6
D: TRBD1
length: 13
DNA: TGTGCCATTCAGGGGGCGAGGAATTCACCCCTCCACTTT
CDR3: CAIQGARNSPLHF

size: NA
V: TRBV3-1/TRBV3-2
J: TRBJ2-1
D: TRBD2
length: 17
DNA: TGTGCCAGCAGCCAGGAATCCCCGGGACTAGCCTCAGGCGAGCAGTTCTTC
CDR3: CASSQESPGLASGEQFF

size: NA
V: TRBV30
J: TRBJ1-3
D: TRBD1
length: 16
DNA: TGTGCCTGGAGTGTTGGACCGACAGGGACTGGAAACACCATATATTTT
CDR3: CAWSVGPTGTGNTIYF

size: NA
V: TRBV27
J: TRBJ1-6
D: NA
length: 17
DNA: TGTGCCAGCAGTGGGTTACGTAGGGGCACCTATAATTCACCCCTCCACTTT
CDR3: CASSGLRRGTYNSPLHF

size: NA
V: TRBV7-9
J: TRBJ2-3
D: NA
length: 17
DNA: TGTGCCAGCAGCTATATCAGAGGCATGTGGGAGATAGTGACGCAGTATTTT
CDR3: CASSYIRGMWEIVTQYF

size: NA
V: TRBV9
J: TRBJ1-2
D: NA
length: 14
DNA: TGTGCCAGCAGCCCCCCAGGACAGATCTATGGCTACACCTTC
CDR3: CASSPPGQIYGYTF

size: NA
V: TRBV5-1
J: TRBJ2-5
D: TRBD1
length: 13
DNA: TGCGCCAGCAGCCGAACAGGGGACGAGACCCAGTACTTC
CDR3: CASSRTGDETQYF

size: NA
V: TRBV6-5
J: TRBJ1-4
D: TRBD1
length: 16
DNA: TGTGCCAGCAGTTACTCGTGGACAGGGGATCCCGAAAAACTGTTTTTT
CDR3: CASSYSWTGDPEKLFF

size: NA
V: TRBV9
J: TRBJ2-7
D: TRBD2
length: 15
DNA: TGTGCCAGCAGCGTGGATAGCGGGGGGGCTTACGAGCAGTACTTC
CDR3: CASSVDSGGAYEQYF

size: once
V: TRBV13
J: TRBJ1-6
D: NA
length: 17
DNA: TGTGCCAGCAGCACCCGACGGCCGGGTCCTTATAATTCACCCCTCCACTTT
CDR3: CASSTRRPGPYNSPLHF

size: few
V: TRBV7-2
J: TRBJ2-7
D: NA
length: 13
DNA: TGTGCCAGCAGCTTAGCGGCTGTCTACGAGCAGTACTTC
CDR3: CASSLAAVYEQYF

size: once
V: TRBV18
J: TRBJ1-5
D: NA
length: 13
DNA: TGTGCCAGCTCGCAGGGGAGCAATCAGCCCCAGCATTTT
CDR3: CASSQGSNQPQHF

size: NA
V: TRBV2
J: TRBJ1-1
D: NA
length: 15
DNA: TGTGCCAGCAGTATCGGCGGACTGATGAACACTGAAGCTTTCTTT
CDR3: CASSIGGLMNTEAFF

size: NA
V: TRBV6-5
J: TRBJ1-1
D: TRBD1
length: 14
DNA: TGTGCCAGCAGAACGGGACAGGGGAACACTGAAGCTTTCTTT
CDR3: CASRTGQGNTEAFF

size: NA
V: TRBV4-2
J: TRBJ2-7
D: NA
length: 12
DNA: TGTGCCAGCAGCCAAGCGGGCTACGAGCAGTACTTC
CDR3: CASSQAGYEQYF

size: few
V: TRBV28
J: TRBJ1-5
D: NA
length: 17
DNA: TGTGCCAGTTTCTCAGTAGGGACACTAAGGAACAATCAGCCCCAGCATTTT
CDR3: CASFSVGTLRNNQPQHF

size: NA
V: TRBV6-5
J: TRBJ2-2
D: NA
length: 15
DNA: TGTGCCAGCAGCCGAACTATACCGAACACCGGGGAGCTGTTTTTT
CDR3: CASSRTIPNTGELFF

size: NA
V: TRBV6-5
J: TRBJ1-1
D: NA
length: 12
DNA: TGTGCCAGCAGCGACCCGGGAGGGGAAGCTTTCTTT
CDR3: CASSDPGGEAFF

size: NA
V: TRBV13
J: TRBJ1-1
D: NA
length: 12
DNA: TGTGCCAGCAGCCCCCTCCCCACTGAAGCTTTCTTT
CDR3: CASSPLPTEAFF

size: few
V: TRBV20-1
J: TRBJ2-7
D: NA
length: 11
DNA: TGCAGTGCTACAGGGAACCACGAGCAGTACTTC
CDR3: CSATGNHEQYF